This TCR beta chain was captured by sequencing in a study of blood T cell repertoires in COVID-19. Germline V gives CDR1 MNHEY, CDR2 SVGAGI. CDR3 size: 14 residues. Trimming took off 7 bases at V and 7 bases at J, with 16 bases between the two ends. Generated by immunoSEQ multiplex PCR, the TCRdb table keeps only in-frame clones and is missing some. Of 250,000 to 300,000 clones listed, roughly 90% are singletons. Sequences were obtained from peripheral blood. V usage is TRBV6-5 and J usage is TRBJ1-4; perhaps TRBD1 as D (5 bases). The sequence was obtained from a woman younger than 45 with COVID-19, enrolled during active disease. The CDR3 is CASTRSGGSEKLFF. Here the CDR3 DNA reads TGTGCCAGCACCAGGTCCGGGGGTAGTGAAAAACTGTTTTTT.